This is a list of T cell receptor beta chains from one sample in a study of CD8 T cells in ankylosing spondylitis. TCRdb independently ran MiXCR on the 5' RACE reads; one entry per CDR3 protein. In the table there are about 190,000 distinct CDR3 sequences, about an eighth of which are singletons. Sequencing was done on a sample of blood, either unsorted or a sorted T cell fraction (not recorded which). These receptors were taken from a female donor with ankylosing spondylitis or in good health (not recorded which). Both conserved end residues are part of each CDR3. The order of the fields is clone size, V gene, D gene, CDR3 length, J gene, CDR3 protein, CDR3 DNA. A D gene is named only where the DNA matches it firmly. Not every row has a clone size; where given, it reads once, few, many or a size class.

clone size: NA
V gene: TRBV18
D gene: NA
CDR3 length: 16
J gene: TRBJ1-5
CDR3 protein: CASSPPGTRSNQPQHF
CDR3 DNA: TGTGCCAGCTCACCACCGGGGACACGCAGCAATCAGCCCCAGCATTTT

clone size: NA
V gene: TRBV5-6
D gene: TRBD2
CDR3 length: 15
J gene: TRBJ2-1
CDR3 protein: CASSAGPSGTNEQFF
CDR3 DNA: TGTGCCAGCAGCGCCGGGCCTAGCGGGACGAATGAGCAGTTCTTC

clone size: many
V gene: TRBV5-1
D gene: TRBD1
CDR3 length: 15
J gene: TRBJ1-2
CDR3 protein: CASSADRAGGYGYTF
CDR3 DNA: TGCGCCAGCAGCGCCGACAGGGCGGGCGGCTATGGCTACACCTTC

clone size: many
V gene: TRBV6-1
D gene: NA
CDR3 length: 15
J gene: TRBJ1-3
CDR3 protein: CASSVTLPSGNTIYF
CDR3 DNA: TGTGCCAGCTCCGTCACTTTGCCCTCTGGAAACACCATATATTTT

clone size: NA
V gene: TRBV3-1
D gene: TRBD2
CDR3 length: 14
J gene: TRBJ2-1
CDR3 protein: CASSTRGRDGEQFF
CDR3 DNA: TGTGCCAGCAGCACACGAGGGAGGGATGGTGAGCAGTTCTTC

clone size: many
V gene: TRBV29-1
D gene: NA
CDR3 length: 15
J gene: TRBJ2-3
CDR3 protein: CSVDDARRQGNTQYF
CDR3 DNA: TGCAGCGTTGACGACGCGCGACGTCAGGGCAATACGCAGTATTTT

clone size: many
V gene: TRBV5-1
D gene: NA
CDR3 length: 14
J gene: TRBJ2-3
CDR3 protein: CASSLEARTDTQYF
CDR3 DNA: TGCGCCAGCAGCTTGGAAGCGCGCACAGATACGCAGTATTTT

clone size: many
V gene: TRBV18
D gene: NA
CDR3 length: 13
J gene: TRBJ1-2
CDR3 protein: CASSPIDNYGYTF
CDR3 DNA: TGTGCCAGCTCACCAATCGATAACTATGGCTACACCTTC

clone size: many
V gene: TRBV6-6
D gene: NA
CDR3 length: 11
J gene: TRBJ1-4
CDR3 protein: CASMGNEKLFF
CDR3 DNA: TGTGCCAGCATGGGTAATGAAAAACTGTTTTTT

clone size: few
V gene: TRBV7-2
D gene: NA
CDR3 length: 15
J gene: TRBJ2-2
CDR3 protein: CASRTGPGATGELFF
CDR3 DNA: TGTGCCAGCAGGACGGGGCCGGGGGCTACCGGGGAGCTGTTTTTT

clone size: many
V gene: TRBV4-3
D gene: TRBD1
CDR3 length: 15
J gene: TRBJ2-3
CDR3 protein: CASSPGQGRTDTQYF
CDR3 DNA: TGCGCCAGCAGCCCGGGACAGGGTAGGACAGATACGCAGTATTTT